This entry features one TCR beta chain sequence. From RNA transcripts, TCR beta CDR3 regions were amplified. RT-PCR in the first round (using the HTBI primer set) targeted the TCR CDR3. Each CDR3 protein gets one entry after TCRdb re-called the multiplex PCR reads with MiXCR. This sample carries about 640,000 distinct CDR3 sequences, around 21% of them seen once, and the ten largest clones take over 30%. This sample was included in a study of T cells in Graves' hyperthyroidism and ophthalmopathy. Study summary: Blood from the periphery was taken at initial diagnosis, before any treatment.

The junction had 14 bases not matched to a gene; V was cut back by 6 bases and J by 3 bases. The CDR3 runs 17 residues. Germline-derived CDR1 and CDR2 are MNHEY and SVGEGT. The chain employs TRBV6-2 or TRBV6-3 and TRBJ2-1; 7 bases align to TRBD2. This TCR came from a man aged 30 to 39 with Graves' ophthalmopathy. The sequencing input was blood. CDR3 protein: CASSYPGLADLYNEQFF. DNA for the CDR3: TGTGCCAGCAGCTATCCCGGGCTAGCGGATCTCTACAATGAGCAGTTCTTC.